Following are 14 T cell receptor beta chains from one sample sequenced in a study of Tregs in tolerant kidney transplant recipients. Here immunoSEQ multiplex PCR was the method, and the copy in TCRdb shows in-frame clones only, minus some. The sample has tens of thousands of clones. Sequencing used CD4+ T cells from blood, obtained before the transplant. The receptors originated from a human donor who received a combined kidney and bone marrow transplant.

CDR3 sequence: CASSGQGVQETQYF. The sequenced CDR3 bases are TGTGCCAGCAGTGGACAGGGGGTCCAAGAGACC. The gene calls are TRBV2 and TRBJ2-5, with 9 bases identical to TRBD1. The CDR3 goes on 3 residues after the read ends, and that part is filled in from the germline J gene. The germline V gene has CDR1 SNHLY and CDR2 FYNNEI. CDR3 length: 14 amino acids. Trimming at V came to 4 bases and at J to 1 base, leaving 1 base not matched to a gene. Together with reference TRBV2 and TRBJ2-5, the CDR3 gives the full variable domain: EPEVTQTPSHQVTQMGQEVILRCVPISNHLYFYWYRQILGQKVEFLVSFYNNEISEKSEIFDDQFSVERPDGSNFTLKIRSTKLEDSAMYFCASSGQGVQETQYFGPGTRLLVL.

CDR3 DNA, as far as it was read: TGCAGTGCTAGAGCAGGGGCATTTTACGAG. This sequence encodes CSARAGAFYE. The full CDR3 protein reads CSARAGAFYEQYF. The chain employs TRBV20-1 and TRBJ2-7; D is possibly TRBD1 (6 bases). The sequence runs out 3 residues before the end of the CDR3; the remainder is reconstructed from the germline J gene. V was shortened by 1 base and J by 4 bases, with 11 bases between the two germline ends. The CDR3 is 13 residues long. Germline CDR1 DFQATT, CDR2 SNEGSKA (reference sequence).

Regarding this clone: The missing CDR3 end, 3 residues past where the read stops, is filled in from the germline J gene. Additional DNA sequences in this sample encode the identical CDR3. The V and J genes are TRBV30 and TRBJ1-1; 9 nucleotides agree with TRBD1. The length of the CDR3 is 13 residues. Germline CDR1 reads GTSNPN; CDR2 reads SVGIG (reference sequence). The CDR3 DNA, read in part, is TGTGCCTGGAGTGTAAAGACAGGGGGGGAA. Protein product: CAWSVKTGGE. The entire CDR3 protein reads CAWSVKTGGEAFF.

A remark on this clone: The sequence runs out 3 residues before the end of the CDR3; the remainder is reconstructed from the germline J gene. The gene calls are TRBV7-2 and TRBJ2-1; weak D call: TRBD2 (5 bases). CDR3 size: 13 residues. Trimming took 0 bases from V and 7 from J, leaving 7 bases between them. CDR1 is SGHTA, CDR2 FQGNSA, per germline. The DNA read from the CDR3 is TGTGCCAGCAGCTTAGCGGGCGGGAATGAG. Translation gives CASSLAGGNE. The entire CDR3 protein is CASSLAGGNEQFF.

Points on this clone: The read terminates 3 residues ahead of where the CDR3 ends, so the germline J gene completes it. The rearrangement joins TRBV5-1 to TRBJ2-3; 10 bases match TRBD2. V dropped 6 bases and J dropped 2; count of bases not matched to a gene: 6. This CDR3 contains 15 residues. From germline, CDR1 is SGHRS and CDR2 YFSETQ. CDR3 DNA (partial): TGCGCCAGCATCCCTAGCGGGAGCCCCACAGATACG. It yields the protein CASIPSGSPTDT. The entire CDR3 protein reads CASIPSGSPTDTQYF. Full variable domain (remainder filled in from reference TRBV5-1 and TRBJ2-3): KAGVTQTPRYLIKTRGQQVTLSCSPISGHRSVSWYQQTPGQGLQFLFEYFSETQRNKGNFPGRFSGRQFSNSRSEMNVSTLELGDSALYLCASIPSGSPTDTQYFGPGTRLTVL.

The CDR3 region is CASSLAKNIQYF. The sequenced CDR3 bases are TGTGCCAGCTCTCTAGCCAAAAACATT. The chain carries TRBV2 and TRBJ2-4, with D unclear. Read data end 3 residues before the CDR3 end; the end is taken from the germline J gene. The germline V and J ends were trimmed by 8 bases and 0 bases, with 5 bases remaining between them. Germline CDR1 is SNHLY and CDR2 is FYNNEI. The CDR3 has 12 residues. Variable domain in full (rest from reference TRBV2 and TRBJ2-4): EPEVTQTPSHQVTQMGQEVILRCVPISNHLYFYWYRQILGQKVEFLVSFYNNEISEKSEIFDDQFSVERPDGSNFTLKIRSTKLEDSAMYFCASSLAKNIQYFGAGTRLSVL.

In the case of this clone: The read gets to within 3 residues of the CDR3 end, and the germline J gene fills in the rest. V and J are TRBV5-4 and TRBJ2-2; TRBD1 aligns across 9 bases. The CDR3 runs to 14 residues. CDR1 is SGHNT and CDR2 is YYREEE in the germline V gene (reference sequence). The sequenced CDR3 bases are TGTGCCAGCAGCTTGAGAGATACAGGGGGCGTG. This sequence encodes CASSLRDTGGV. The full CDR3 protein is CASSLRDTGGVLFF.

In the case of this clone: Read sequence stops 3 residues before the CDR3 end, and the germline J gene provides the missing end. This chain connects TRBV20-1 to TRBJ1-5; possibly TRBD1 for D (6 bases). The V gene lost 1 base and the J gene lost 5 bases, with 12 bases spanning the gap. The CDR3 is 14 amino acids. Germline lookup yields CDR1 DFQATT and CDR2 SNEGSKA (reference sequence). CDR3: CSARVIRGDQPQHF. Incomplete CDR3 DNA: TGCAGTGCTAGAGTCATCAGGGGAGATCAGCCC.

In the case of this clone: Read data end 3 residues before the CDR3 end; the end is taken from the germline J gene. V and J are TRBV7-2 and TRBJ2-7, with 11 bases fitting TRBD2. The CDR3 loop spans 15 amino acids. In germline, CDR1 is SGHTA, CDR2 FQGNSA. The junction had 8 bases not matched to a gene; V was cut back by 4 bases and J by 6 bases. CDR3 sequence reads: CASSSGSGRAVEQYF. The sequenced part of the CDR3 DNA is TGTGCCAGCAGCTCAGGTAGCGGGAGGGCCGTCGAG.

In regard to this clone: From the germline J gene comes the end of the CDR3, since the read stops 3 residues before it. The J gene is TRBJ2-6, the V gene TRBV7-1; TRBD1 aligns across 10 bases. TRBV7-1 is reported as an ORF; its role is uncertain. The CDR3 runs to 20 residues. J was trimmed by 2 bases and V by 3 bases; bases with no gene match: 13. CDR3 amino acids: CASSSRWRTGGGPGANVLTF. Incomplete CDR3 DNA: TGTGCCAGCAGCTCCCGATGGCGGACAGGGGGAGGGCCTGGGGCCAACGTC.

The CDR3 protein is CSARPPTSGRATDNEQFF. CDR3 DNA, as far as it was read: TGCAGTGCTAGACCGCCGACTAGCGGGAGGGCCACGGACAATGAG. The rearrangement links TRBV20-1 to TRBJ2-1, with 14 positions matching TRBD2. The missing CDR3 end, 3 residues past where the read stops, is filled in from the germline J gene. Germline V gives CDR1 DFQATT, CDR2 SNEGSKA (reference sequence). This CDR3 has 18 residues. V trimming: 2 bases; J trimming: 5 bases; junction bases outside the gene matches: 11.

In the case of this clone: Sequencing ends 3 residues short of the CDR3 end; the germline J gene provides the rest. The chain couples TRBV7-3 to TRBJ2-5; 8 bases match TRBD1. Germline V gene sequence: CDR1 SGHTA, CDR2 FQGTGA. This CDR3 region has 14 residues. Trimming took 3 bases from V and 1 from J; bases not matched to a gene: 1. CDR3 region: CASSLTGVQETQYF. The sequenced part of the CDR3 DNA is TGTGCCAGCAGCTTGACAGGGGTCCAAGAGACC.

The covered CDR3 bases are TGCAGTGCTAAGTCTAGCGGGACCCACGAG. It codes for CSAKSSGTHE. The CDR3 in full is CSAKSSGTHEQYF. This chain joins TRBV20-1 and TRBJ2-7, with 9 bases aligning to TRBD2. The read finishes 3 residues shy of the CDR3 end, and the germline J gene is used to complete it. The CDR3 consists of 13 residues. V lost 4 bases and J lost 5; bases outside the gene matches: 6. Germline lookup yields CDR1 DFQATT and CDR2 SNEGSKA (reference sequence).

Turning to this clone: The read ends 3 residues shy of where the CDR3 ends; the end is completed using the germline J gene. The V and J genes are TRBV19 and TRBJ1-5; 9 nucleotides match TRBD1. This CDR3 has 14 residues. Germline V gives CDR1 LNHDA, CDR2 SQIVND (reference sequence). Trimming at V came to 5 bases and at J to 6 bases, leaving 5 bases not matched to a gene. CDR3: CASSWGQGSQPQHF. The sequenced part of the CDR3 DNA is TGTGCCAGTAGTTGGGGACAGGGTAGTCAGCCC.